Presented here are 9 T cell receptor beta chains from one specimen sequenced in a study of beta chain features in type 1 diabetes. Study results and caveats: In all four CD4+ subsets, TCRB CDR3 length was significantly, moderately reduced in type 1 diabetes.

Expressed TCRB transcripts were sequenced because the entire RNA isolate underwent reverse transcription. Sequenced by immunoSEQ multiplex PCR; TCRdb stores in-frame clones only, minus some. The table includes 150,000 to 200,000 clones, roughly 60% detected once. These TCRs are of unknown antigen specificity. Material for sequencing was naive CD4+ T cells from blood. The source of these receptors is a man aged 30-40 years with type 1 diabetes.

This chain uses TRBV18 with TRBJ2-3; perhaps TRBD2 as D (7 bases). This CDR3 comprises 15 residues. Germline V gene data show CDR1 as KGHSH and CDR2 as LQKENI. V gave up 3 bases and J gave up 0 bases, with 10 bases separating them. The CDR3 DNA reads TGTGCCAGCTCACCGGGGGGGGCGAGCACAGATACGCAGTATTTT. It specifies CASSPGGASTDTQYF.

This chain joins TRBV5-1 and TRBJ1-2; D is perhaps TRBD1 (5 bases). The germline V gene encodes CDR1 SGHRS and CDR2 YFSETQ. The CDR3 covers 14 residues. Trimming shortened V by 3 bases and J by 4 bases, and 13 bases separated the two germline ends. The CDR3 bases are TGCGCCAGCAGCTCCGGACATGTGGGCTATGGCTACACCTTC. As protein: CASSSGHVGYGYTF. The full variable domain, in which reference TRBV5-1 and TRBJ1-2 provide the parts outside the CDR3, is KAGVTQTPRYLIKTRGQQVTLSCSPISGHRSVSWYQQTPGQGLQFLFEYFSETQRNKGNFPGRFSGRQFSNSRSEMNVSTLELGDSALYLCASSSGHVGYGYTFGSGTRLTVV.

The rearrangement joins TRBV7-9 to TRBJ2-2, with 8 positions matching TRBD1. CDR3 length equals 14 residues. Germline V gives CDR1 SEHNR, CDR2 FQNEAQ (reference sequence). J lost 6 bases, V lost 5 bases, and 5 bases had no gene match. CDR3 sequence reads: CASSQGALAGELFF. The CDR3 DNA is TGTGCCAGCAGCCAGGGGGCCCTGGCCGGGGAGCTGTTTTTT.

V gene TRBV7-2 combines with J gene TRBJ2-3; either TRBD1 or TRBD2 may fit D (6 bases each). Germline V CDR1 and CDR2: SGHTA, FQGNSA. This CDR3 has 16 amino acids. Trimming left V 6 bases short and J 5 bases short, with 21 bases between. DNA for the CDR3: TGTGCCAGCAGTCAACAGGCCGGGGGCGCGGTAGATACGCAGTATTTT. Protein: CASSQQAGGAVDTQYF.

The rearrangement joins TRBV7-9 to TRBJ1-6; D possibly corresponds to TRBD1 (5 bases). CDR3 length equals 15 residues. Trimming left V 5 bases short and J 9 bases short, with 17 bases between. CDR1 is SEHNR and CDR2 is FQNEAQ in the germline V gene (reference sequence). Here the CDR3 DNA reads TGTGCCAGCAGCCGTGGGGGAGACAGTGGTTCACCCCTCCACTTT. Translation gives CASSRGGDSGSPLHF.

This clone was seen a few times. The chain uses TRBV28 and TRBJ2-3, with 7 bases fitting TRBD1. Trimming took 7 bases from V and 2 from J; bases not matched to a gene: 9. The CDR3 is 15 residues long. Germline-derived CDR1 and CDR2 are MDHEN and SYDVKM. The DNA of the CDR3 is TGTGCCAGCACTCCACGGGGACAGTCCACAGATACGCAGTATTTT. This translates into CASTPRGQSTDTQYF.

This clone turned up a few times. The chain recombines TRBV29-1 with TRBJ1-2; D gene uncertain. The V gene's germline CDR1 is SQVTM and CDR2 ANQGSEA. CDR3 length: 11 residues. The V gene lost 2 bases and the J gene lost 5 bases, with 6 bases spanning the gap. This CDR3 is CSVEQQYGYTF. Written as DNA, the CDR3 is TGCAGCGTTGAACAGCAGTATGGCTACACCTTC.

The DNA for the CDR3 is TGTGCCTGGAGTTTGTCGGGAGACACTGAAGCTTTCTTT. Amino acids: CAWSLSGDTEAFF. The chain combines TRBV30 with TRBJ1-1; D gene uncertain. Per the germline V gene, CDR1 is GTSNPN and CDR2 is SVGIG (reference sequence). V was clipped by 2 bases and J by 3 bases, with 10 bases between them. The CDR3 loop spans 13 amino acids.

V is TRBV29-1 and J is TRBJ2-7; D may be TRBD1 (6 bases). The V end lost 3 bases, the J end lost 3 bases, and 6 bases lay between the germline ends. Germline CDR1 is SQVTM and CDR2 is ANQGSEA. The length of the CDR3 is 11 residues. The chain's CDR3 is CSVEDSYEQYF. CDR3 DNA: TGCAGCGTTGAGGACAGCTACGAGCAGTACTTC.